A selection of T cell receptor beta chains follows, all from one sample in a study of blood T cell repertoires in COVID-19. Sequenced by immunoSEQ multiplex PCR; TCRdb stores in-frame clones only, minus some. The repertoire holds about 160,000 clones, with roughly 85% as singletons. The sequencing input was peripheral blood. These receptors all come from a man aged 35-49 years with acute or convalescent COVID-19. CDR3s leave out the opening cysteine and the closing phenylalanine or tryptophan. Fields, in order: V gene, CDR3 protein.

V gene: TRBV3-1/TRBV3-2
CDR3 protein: ASSRQGSNEKLF

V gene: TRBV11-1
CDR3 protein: ASSLTGTEYGYT

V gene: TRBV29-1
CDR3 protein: SVEEGTGDTEAF

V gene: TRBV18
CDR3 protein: ASSPLAGGHQETQY

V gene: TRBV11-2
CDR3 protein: ASSATGSPYEQY

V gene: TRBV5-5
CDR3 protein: ASRSGQGRAYGYT

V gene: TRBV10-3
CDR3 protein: AIQGQKRTEAF

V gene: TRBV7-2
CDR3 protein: ASSLRTATYNSPLH

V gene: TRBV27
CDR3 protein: ASSSGQYTDTQY

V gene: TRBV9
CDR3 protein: ASNPTGGVDEQY

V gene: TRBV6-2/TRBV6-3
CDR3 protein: ASSEVVGTEAF

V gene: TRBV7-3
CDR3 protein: ASSTGTGGGYT

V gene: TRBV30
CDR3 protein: AWSGRGGTEAF

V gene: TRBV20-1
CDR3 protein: SVLVRGET

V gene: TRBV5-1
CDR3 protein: ASRTGTGVYEQY

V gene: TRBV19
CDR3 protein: ASRDTKEETQY

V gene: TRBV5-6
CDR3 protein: ASSRRGLAKNIQY

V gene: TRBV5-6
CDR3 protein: ASSWVTGGSGNTIY

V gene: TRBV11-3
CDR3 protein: ASSLERGPEAF

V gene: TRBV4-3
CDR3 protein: ASSQDFGTANSGANVLT

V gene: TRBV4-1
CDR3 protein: ASSQGTGRGSNQPQH

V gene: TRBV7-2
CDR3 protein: ASSKQGAGDQPQH

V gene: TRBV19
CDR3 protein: ASSIPPGGFSNQPQH

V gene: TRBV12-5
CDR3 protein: ASGLDLGGFSNQPQH

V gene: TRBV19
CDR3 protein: ASSMEGVREKLF

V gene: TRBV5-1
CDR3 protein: ASSLEGVGGRRNTEAF

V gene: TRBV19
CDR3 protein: ATTRDSVYNEQF

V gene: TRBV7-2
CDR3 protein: ASSSTGTGDSPLH

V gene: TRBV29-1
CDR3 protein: SVEVNQGTEAF

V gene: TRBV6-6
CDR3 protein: ASSLTDRGTYEQY

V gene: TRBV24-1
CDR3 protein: ATSGPGQGRRDEQF

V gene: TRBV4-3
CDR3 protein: ASSQEAMSYEQY

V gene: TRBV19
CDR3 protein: ASSMRRSTNEKLF

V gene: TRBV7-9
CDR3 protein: ASSPGRTGNTIY

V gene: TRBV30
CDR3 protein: AWSPADRNNQPQH

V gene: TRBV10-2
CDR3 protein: ASTRGTELYYGYT

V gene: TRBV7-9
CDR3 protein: ASSFSGGNYEQY

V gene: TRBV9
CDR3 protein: ASSVVGLAGYEQF

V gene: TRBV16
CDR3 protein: ASSQSSGSGNTIY

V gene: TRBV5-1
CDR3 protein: ASSLRQGADTQY